The TCR beta chain described here comes from a study of T cell repertoires in cytomegalovirus infection (dated by TCRdb to the late 2010s). Broadly, across the study: Donor HLA type was relevant to the analysis, because carriage of CMV infection together with the matching HLA type was indicated by public TCR beta signatures.

Per the germline V gene (reference sequence), GTSNPN is the CDR1 and SVGIG is the CDR2. At the junction V is shortened by 6 bases and J by 7 bases, with 15 bases in between. Including cysteine and phenylalanine, the CDR3 has 13 amino acids. This entry keeps only the CDR3 DNA: 39 bases, framed from base 1. Sequencing was performed on an Illumina HiSeq 1500. Using fastp trimming at Q25 and MiXCR clonotype assembly, TCRdb reanalyzed the public sequencing data and kept in-frame beta chains. Each CDR3 protein gets just one entry, which takes the most common genes and DNA from the rows behind it. This sample comprises more than 350,000 distinct CDR3 sequences, 31% of them detected only once. The ten largest account for about 13% of the sample. As concerns this clonotype: Its antigen is still unknown. Qualities for individual bases were not recorded, and no much larger clone is one base off.

Summary of the overall study and its limitations: Carriers of CMV infection plus the relevant HLA type were discriminated by the cumulative frequency of public TCR beta family members in the study cohort and in an independent roughly 370-donor cohort. In the ex vivo response, HLA-C-restricted CMV-specific TCR beta clonotypes were dominant, and in two of eight donors the single most frequent clonotype came from this HLA-C-restricted group.

The chain uses TRBV30 and TRBJ1-4; a confident D gene designation cannot be given. The sequenced sample was PBMCs. The source of this sequence is a human donor in good health (CMV status not recorded). Some clones in this sample may be carry-over from other donors' samples. CDR3 loop: CACSGAMGEKLFF. The bases are TGTGCCTGTTCAGGAGCCATGGGTGAAAAACTGTTTTTT.